This entry concerns a single T cell receptor (beta chain). Per the germline V gene, CDR1 is GTSNPN and CDR2 is SVGIG (reference sequence). V dropped 4 bases and J dropped 7 bases, with 13 bases sitting between them. CDR3 length: 13 amino acids. The repertoire was sequenced with immunoSEQ multiplex PCR; TCRdb's copy has only in-frame clones and lacks some. The sample holds 65,000 to 80,000 clones, roughly 90% seen once. The sample originates from a study of T cell responses to AZD1222 COVID-19 vaccine. Sequenced here: peripheral blood, sampled on day 0 of AZD1222 vaccination. The V gene is TRBV30, the J gene TRBJ1-4, with D uncertain. This receptor was obtained from an adult in good health. This CDR3 is CAWMGQNSEKLFF. CDR3 nucleotides: TGTGCCTGGATGGGTCAGAACTCTGAAAAACTGTTTTTT.